Following are 32 T cell receptor beta chains from one sample sequenced in a study of cytomegalovirus exposure and HLA in healthy donors. The PCR contained 60 Vbeta and 13 Jbeta primers. Generated by immunoSEQ multiplex PCR, the TCRdb table keeps only in-frame clones and is missing some. The profile shows some 160,000 clones, more than 65% of them singletons. Sequencing used PBMCs. The receptors originated from a woman between 50 and 59 years old in good health and CMV-seronegative.

There are a few counts of this clone. J is TRBJ2-7 and V is TRBV18; the match to TRBD1 covers 7 bases. CDR1 and CDR2 from the germline V gene are KGHSH and LQKENI. V was pared by 6 bases and J by 7 bases, with 18 bases of the junction left unmatched. The CDR3 runs to 16 residues. The CDR3 spells CASSPDRASPFVEQYF. DNA for the CDR3: TGTGCCAGCTCCCCTGACAGGGCGTCCCCATTTGTTGAGCAGTACTTC.

The genes are TRBV2 and TRBJ2-7, with 11 bases identical to TRBD2. The CDR3 runs 12 residues. Germline values: CDR1 SNHLY, CDR2 FYNNEI. DNA for the CDR3: TGTGCTAGCGGGAGGGAGACCTACGAGCAGTACTTC. Its translation is CASGRETYEQYF. The variable domain in full, completed from reference TRBV2 and TRBJ2-7, reads EPEVTQTPSHQVTQMGQEVILRCVPISNHLYFYWYRQILGQKVEFLVSFYNNEISEKSEIFDDQFSVERPDGSNFTLKIRSTKLEDSAMYFCASGRETYEQYFGPGTRLTVT.

As DNA, the CDR3 is TGTGCCAGCAGTGCAAGCGGGAGCTGGGTCCCCTACGAGCAGTACTTC. This translates into CASSASGSWVPYEQYF. The chain has TRBV28 and TRBJ2-7; 8 bases fit TRBD2. The CDR3 sequence is 16 residues long. Germline V CDR1 and CDR2: MDHEN, SYDVKM. J lost 2 bases, V lost 5 bases, and 11 bases had no gene match.

The rearrangement links TRBV19 to TRBJ2-7; a possible D gene is TRBD2 (6 bases). Germline CDR1 LNHDA, CDR2 SQIVND (reference sequence). The CDR3 is made up of 13 amino acids. Trimming shortened V by 10 bases and J by 3 bases, and 16 bases separated the two germline ends. The chain's CDR3 is CATGLTHLYEQYF. In DNA, the CDR3 is TGTGCCACCGGACTAACCCACCTCTACGAGCAGTACTTC.

The V and J genes are TRBV5-1 and TRBJ2-3, with a weak D call TRBD2 (6 bases). Germline V gene sequence: CDR1 SGHRS, CDR2 YFSETQ. Trimming shortened V by 4 bases and J by 4 bases, and 13 bases separated the two germline ends. The CDR3 loop spans 14 amino acids. Here the CDR3 DNA reads TGCGCCAGCAGCGTTGCGGGGACCCCAGATACGCAGTATTTT. It yields the protein CASSVAGTPDTQYF.

The chain combines TRBV6-6 with TRBJ2-3; weak D call: TRBD2 (5 bases). The V end was cut by 6 bases, the J end by 4 bases, with 17 bases between. CDR3 length: 15 amino acids. Looked up from germline, CDR1 is MNHNY and CDR2 is SVGAGI (reference sequence). This CDR3 reads CASRLDLAGADTQYF. The CDR3, as DNA: TGTGCCAGCAGACTTGATCTAGCTGGGGCAGATACGCAGTATTTT.

The chain employs TRBV9 and TRBJ2-3, with TRBD2 as a possible D gene (5 bases). Germline loops: CDR1 SGDLS, CDR2 YYNGEE. Trimming shortened V by 2 bases and J by 3 bases, and 13 bases separated the two germline ends. The CDR3 runs 15 residues. The CDR3 DNA is TGTGCCAGCAGCGTCGATGGTACTAGGACAGATACGCAGTATTTT. Translating gives CASSVDGTRTDTQYF. Full variable domain (rest looked up from reference TRBV9 and TRBJ2-3): DSGVTQTPKHLITATGQRVTLRCSPRSGDLSVYWYQQSLDQGLQFLIQYYNGEERAKGNILERFSAQQFPDLHSELNLSSLELGDSALYFCASSVDGTRTDTQYFGPGTRLTVL.

The chain links TRBV6-1 to TRBJ1-1, with D unclear. Germline values: CDR1 MNHNS, CDR2 SASEGT. Trimming cost V 7 bases and J 3 bases, with 15 bases left between them. The CDR3 sequence is 14 residues long. Here the CDR3 reads CASIALPLDTEAFF. The CDR3 DNA follows: TGTGCCAGCATCGCACTGCCATTAGACACTGAAGCTTTCTTT.

This rearrangement joins TRBV10-3 to TRBJ1-4; D gene unclear. With 8 bases removed from V and 0 bases from J, the gap between germline ends came to 13 bases. Germline CDR1 ENHRY, CDR2 SYGVKD. The CDR3 is 15 residues long. Here the CDR3 DNA reads TGTGCCATCCGTCGGGAGGGAGCAACTAATGAAAAACTGTTTTTT. This codes for CAIRREGATNEKLFF.

Remarks on this clone: This sample also contains other DNA sequences that code for the same CDR3. The gene calls are TRBV11-2 and TRBJ1-3; TRBD1 matches at 7 bases. The CDR3 contains 18 residues. The V gene's germline CDR1 is SGHAT and CDR2 FQNNGV. J was trimmed by 2 bases and V by 5 bases; bases with no gene match: 15. The CDR3 sequence: CASSPATLQDRAGNTIYF. DNA for the CDR3: TGTGCCAGCAGCCCAGCCACGCTTCAAGACAGGGCTGGAAACACCATATATTTT.

V and J are TRBV10-3 and TRBJ2-1; TRBD1 matches 7 bases. V lost 8 bases, J lost 0 bases, and 10 bases stayed unmatched. CDR1 is ENHRY and CDR2 is SYGVKD in the germline V gene. CDR3 length: 16 amino acids. The CDR3 nucleotides read TGTGCCATCGCTAAGGCGGACAGGAGCTCCTACAATGAGCAGTTCTTC. The encoded protein is CAIAKADRSSYNEQFF.

The rearrangement joins TRBV15 to TRBJ1-5; perhaps TRBD1 as D (5 bases). The V end lost 0 bases, the J end lost 2 bases, and 17 bases lay between the germline ends. The CDR3 length is 18 residues. Germline CDR1 and CDR2: LNHNV and YYDKDF (reference sequence). DNA of the CDR3: TGTGCCACCAGCAGAGAGTGGCAGGCGGGAGGGGGCAATCAGCCCCAGCATTTT. Translation gives CATSREWQAGGGNQPQHF.

This clone came up a few times. This chain uses TRBV28 with TRBJ1-5; the D gene is possibly TRBD1 (6 bases). CDR3 length: 17 residues. Deletions cut 7 bases from V and 0 bases from J, with 19 bases between. In germline, CDR1 is MDHEN, CDR2 SYDVKM. In DNA, the CDR3 is TGTGCCAGCAACGCCTTAGGGACAACATATAGCAATCAGCCCCAGCATTTT. Protein product: CASNALGTTYSNQPQHF. Filled out from reference TRBV28 and TRBJ1-5, the complete variable domain reads DVKVTQSSRYLVKRTGEKVFLECVQDMDHENMFWYRQDPGLGLRLIYFSYDVKMKEKGDIPEGYSVSREKKERFSLILESASTNQTSMYLCASNALGTTYSNQPQHFGDGTRLSIL.

This clone has just a few counts. CDR3 in DNA: TGCAGTGCTGGCAGTAACTATGGCTACACCTTC. Its translation: CSAGSNYGYTF. The genes are TRBV20-1 and TRBJ1-2; D gene ambiguous. CDR1 and CDR2 from the germline V gene are DFQATT and SNEGSKA (reference sequence). The ends were cut back, 5 bases at V and 1 base at J, with 5 bases in the middle. The length of the CDR3 is 11 residues.

A single count supports this clone. CDR3 residues: CASSLARRGLRETQYF. The CDR3 bases are TGTGCCAGCAGCCTCGCAAGGCGGGGACTGCGCGAGACCCAGTACTTC. The chain joins TRBV7-2 to TRBJ2-5; a weak D match, TRBD2 (6 bases). Germline-derived CDR1 and CDR2 are SGHTA and FQGNSA. The CDR3 consists of 16 residues. V gave up 5 bases and J gave up 5 bases, with 21 bases separating them.

This chain joins TRBV7-9 and TRBJ2-6, with D unresolved. V was clipped by 1 base and J by 0 bases, with 4 bases between them. This CDR3 comprises 15 residues. Germline lookup yields CDR1 SEHNR and CDR2 FQNEAQ (reference sequence). The CDR3 sequence is CASSLGSSGANVLTF. The CDR3 DNA reads TGTGCCAGCAGCTTAGGGAGCTCTGGGGCCAACGTCCTGACTTTC. Full variable domain (missing parts from reference TRBV7-9 and TRBJ2-6): DTGVSQNPRHKITKRGQNVTFRCDPISEHNRLYWYRQTLGQGPEFLTYFQNEAQLEKSRLLSDRFSAERPKGSFSTLEIQRTEQGDSAMYLCASSLGSSGANVLTFGAGSRLTVL.

The chain combines TRBV18 with TRBJ1-1; TRBD1 aligns across 8 bases. The junction had 1 base not matched to a gene; V was cut back by 3 bases and J by 7 bases. Germline CDR1 reads KGHSH; CDR2 reads LQKENI. There are 12 residues in the CDR3. The CDR3 DNA sequence: TGTGCCAGCTCACCGACAGGGGATGAAGCTTTCTTT. Translated: CASSPTGDEAFF.

V is TRBV19 and J is TRBJ1-2, with 8 bases identical to TRBD1. Unmatched junction bases numbered 8, after V lost 5 bases and J lost 9 bases. This CDR3 has 13 amino acids. Germline V gene lookup returns CDR1 LNHDA and CDR2 SQIVND (reference sequence). The CDR3 loop reads CASSPGTGRSYTF. CDR3 in DNA: TGTGCCAGTAGTCCCGGGACAGGTAGGAGCTACACCTTC.

The V call is TRBV7-2, the J call TRBJ1-1; 7 bases agree with TRBD1. This CDR3 has 14 amino acids. CDR1 SGHTA and CDR2 FQGNSA come from the germline V gene. J gave up 2 bases and V 4 bases, and 4 bases lay outside the gene matches. The CDR3 loop is CASSYRTGNTEAFF. The CDR3 DNA follows: TGTGCCAGCAGCTACCGGACAGGTAACACTGAAGCTTTCTTT.

The V call is TRBV7-6, the J call TRBJ2-1; 9 nucleotides match TRBD1. Germline CDR1 and CDR2: SGHVS and FNYEAQ. CDR3 size: 14 residues. With V trimmed by 5 bases and J by 7 bases, 6 bases remained unmatched. The CDR3 reads CASSQGQGANEQFF. The CDR3 DNA is TGTGCCAGCAGCCAGGGACAGGGTGCGAATGAGCAGTTCTTC.

J is TRBJ2-5 and V is TRBV7-9, with 9 bases lining up with TRBD2. Trimming cost V 5 bases and J 4 bases; bases outside gene matches: 2. The V gene's germline CDR1 is SEHNR and CDR2 FQNEAQ (reference sequence). CDR3 length equals 13 residues. CDR3 sequence reads: CASSLRGGETQYF. The CDR3 DNA sequence: TGTGCCAGCAGCCTGCGGGGGGGAGAGACCCAGTACTTC.

This chain uses TRBV6-1 with TRBJ2-5; D is ambiguous. This CDR3 has 12 amino acids. With 2 bases removed from V and 4 bases from J, the gap between germline ends came to 5 bases. CDR1 and CDR2 from the germline V gene are MNHNS and SASEGT. The CDR3 is CASSENLETQYF. Written as DNA, the CDR3 is TGTGCCAGCAGTGAAAATCTAGAGACCCAGTACTTC.

The chain is built from TRBV27 and TRBJ2-1; a weak D match, TRBD1 (6 bases). The CDR3 totals 14 residues. The ends were cut back, 7 bases at V and 7 bases at J, with 17 bases in the middle. The germline CDR1 and CDR2 sequences are MNHEY and SMNVEV (reference sequence). CDR3 sequence: CASIDWTRGNEQFF. Here the CDR3 DNA reads TGTGCCAGCATTGATTGGACAAGGGGGAATGAGCAGTTCTTC.

This chain joins TRBV5-4 and TRBJ1-5; D uncertain. CDR1 and CDR2 from the germline V gene are SGHNT and YYREEE (reference sequence). Trimming took off 2 bases at V and 5 bases at J, with 5 bases between the two ends. The CDR3 runs to 12 residues. CDR3 nucleotides: TGTGCCAGCAGCTTCAATGATCAGCCCCAGCATTTT. Protein sequence: CASSFNDQPQHF.

This clone was picked up one time. The CDR3 region is CASSSRLTGSPDEQYF. Written as DNA, the CDR3 is TGTGCCAGCAGCTCCAGATTGACAGGGTCTCCGGACGAGCAGTACTTC. The J gene is TRBJ2-7, the V gene TRBV7-2, with TRBD1 matching over 7 bases. V lost 4 bases, J lost 5 bases, and 14 bases stayed unmatched. The CDR3 is 16 amino acids. Germline CDR1 SGHTA, CDR2 FQGNSA.

This chain joins TRBV2 and TRBJ1-2; D might be TRBD1 (5 bases). The CDR3 consists of 13 residues. V was shortened by 3 bases and J by 8 bases, with 13 bases between the two germline ends. Germline V lookup: CDR1 SNHLY, CDR2 FYNNEI. The CDR3 is CASSEGGLYGYTF. The CDR3 DNA sequence: TGTGCCAGCAGTGAGGGGGGATTGTACGGCTACACCTTC.

The chain uses TRBV4-1 and TRBJ2-5; D remains ambiguous. Germline CDR1 MGHRA, CDR2 YSYEKL. The V end was cut by 0 bases, the J end by 0 bases, with 2 bases between. The CDR3 spans 13 residues. The CDR3 coding sequence is TGCGCCAGCAGCCAAGACAACCAAGAGACCCAGTACTTC. It translates to CASSQDNQETQYF.

The rearrangement links TRBV5-1 to TRBJ1-1; possible D gene TRBD1, 6 bases. Germline CDR1 SGHRS, CDR2 YFSETQ. Trimming took off 4 bases at V and 8 bases at J, with 15 bases between the two ends. The CDR3 consists of 13 residues. CDR3 protein: CASSIGGGTEAFF. The CDR3 DNA follows: TGCGCCAGCAGCATTGGGGGGGGCACAGAAGCTTTCTTT.

This sequence joins TRBV19 and TRBJ2-2, with 7 bases that match TRBD2. This CDR3 comprises 14 residues. The germline V gene encodes CDR1 LNHDA and CDR2 SQIVND (reference sequence). The trim removed 5 bases at V and 6 bases at J, leaving 6 bases unmatched. As DNA, the CDR3 is TGTGCCAGTAGTGGAATAGCGGGTGCCGGGGAGCTGTTTTTT. As protein: CASSGIAGAGELFF.

This clone was seen only a few times. Other DNA sequences within the sample encode an identical CDR3. The chain links TRBV4-1 to TRBJ2-1; 8 bases are a match to TRBD2. Germline V lookup: CDR1 MGHRA, CDR2 YSYEKL. The trim removed 4 bases at V and 7 bases at J, leaving 15 bases unmatched. This CDR3 contains 17 residues. Here the CDR3 reads CASSRGGLAVLGNEQFF. The DNA of the CDR3 is TGCGCCAGCAGCCGGGGAGGACTAGCTGTATTGGGAAATGAGCAGTTCTTC.

The chain uses TRBV18 and TRBJ2-5; TRBD2 agrees at 8 bases. This CDR3 is 15 amino acids long. Germline CDR1 reads KGHSH; CDR2 reads LQKENI. J gave up 7 bases and V 3 bases, and 10 bases lay outside the gene matches. CDR3 protein: CASSPPQREMGTQYF. The CDR3 coding sequence is TGTGCCAGCTCACCCCCTCAGCGGGAGATGGGGACCCAGTACTTC.

The chain couples TRBV6-5 to TRBJ2-7, with D possibly matching TRBD1 (6 bases). This CDR3 has 15 amino acids. Germline-derived CDR1 and CDR2 are MNHEY and SVGAGI. The V end lost 6 bases, the J end lost 7 bases, and 22 bases lay between the germline ends. DNA for the CDR3: TGTGCCAGCAGAACGCGTGGGGGCGGCCAGGGGGAGCAGTACTTC. It is translated as CASRTRGGGQGEQYF.